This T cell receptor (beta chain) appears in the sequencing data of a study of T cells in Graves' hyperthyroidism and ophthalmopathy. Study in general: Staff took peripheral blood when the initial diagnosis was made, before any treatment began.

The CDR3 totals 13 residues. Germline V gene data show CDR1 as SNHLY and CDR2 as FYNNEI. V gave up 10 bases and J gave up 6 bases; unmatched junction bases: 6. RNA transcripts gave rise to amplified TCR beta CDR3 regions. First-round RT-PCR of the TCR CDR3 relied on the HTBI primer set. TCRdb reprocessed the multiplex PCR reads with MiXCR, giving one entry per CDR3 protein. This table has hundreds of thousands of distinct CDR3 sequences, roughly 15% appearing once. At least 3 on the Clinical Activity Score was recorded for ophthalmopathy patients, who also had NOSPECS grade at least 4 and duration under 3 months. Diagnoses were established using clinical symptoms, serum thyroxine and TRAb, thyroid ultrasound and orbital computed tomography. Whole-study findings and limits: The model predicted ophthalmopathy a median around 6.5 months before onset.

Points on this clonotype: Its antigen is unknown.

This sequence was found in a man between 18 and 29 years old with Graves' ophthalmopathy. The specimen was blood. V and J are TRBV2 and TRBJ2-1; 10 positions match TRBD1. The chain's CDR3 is CAKGQGLSNEQFF. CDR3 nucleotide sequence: TGTGCCAAGGGACAGGGGCTCTCCAATGAGCAGTTCTTC. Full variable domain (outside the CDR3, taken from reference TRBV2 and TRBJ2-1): EPEVTQTPSHQVTQMGQEVILRCVPISNHLYFYWYRQILGQKVEFLVSFYNNEISEKSEIFDDQFSVERPDGSNFTLKIRSTKLEDSAMYFCAKGQGLSNEQFFGPGTRLTVL.